The rows below give T cell receptor beta chains drawn from one sample of a study of cytomegalovirus exposure and HLA in healthy donors. Here immunoSEQ multiplex PCR was the method, and the copy in TCRdb shows in-frame clones only, minus some. The sample lists 90,000 to 150,000 clones; approximately 80% were seen once. Sequences were obtained from PBMCs. These receptors originate from a man aged 50-59 years in good health and CMV-seronegative. Each CDR3 is given with its conserved first and last residue. D genes are given only for firm matches. Clone size is stated in some rows and not others, as once, few, many or a class when expanded.

d_gene: TRBD2; len: 17; j_gene: TRBJ2-2; abundance: .; v_gene: TRBV4-1; CDR3aa: CASSQDLAGGPTGELFF; CDR3nt: TGCGCCAGCAGCCAAGATCTAGCGGGGGGGCCAACCGGGGAGCTGTTTTTT
d_gene: TRBD1; len: 16; j_gene: TRBJ2-1; abundance: once; v_gene: TRBV4-3; CDR3aa: CASSQNRDRGFKGQFF; CDR3nt: TGCGCCAGCAGCCAAAACCGGGACAGGGGCTTCAAAGGGCAGTTCTTC
d_gene: .; len: 15; j_gene: TRBJ2-3; abundance: .; v_gene: TRBV7-9; CDR3aa: CASSFGQDSTDTQYF; CDR3nt: TGTGCCAGCAGCTTCGGGCAGGACTCGACAGATACGCAGTATTTT
d_gene: TRBD2; len: 16; j_gene: TRBJ2-2; abundance: .; v_gene: TRBV5-4; CDR3aa: CASSSGGGRGTGELFF; CDR3nt: TGTGCCAGCAGCTCGGGGGGCGGGAGGGGCACCGGGGAGCTGTTTTTT
d_gene: TRBD1; len: 15; j_gene: TRBJ1-6; abundance: .; v_gene: TRBV6-5; CDR3aa: CASSYSGTGYSPLHF; CDR3nt: TGTGCCAGCAGTTACTCCGGGACAGGGTACTCACCCCTCCACTTT
d_gene: .; len: 13; j_gene: TRBJ2-3; abundance: few; v_gene: TRBV4-2; CDR3aa: CASSLEGTDTQYF; CDR3nt: TGTGCCAGCAGCCTCGAGGGCACAGATACGCAGTATTTT
d_gene: TRBD2; len: 19; j_gene: TRBJ2-1; abundance: once; v_gene: TRBV19; CDR3aa: CASSTPGLAGGLLQNEQFF; CDR3nt: TGTGCCAGTAGTACGCCTGGACTAGCGGGAGGCCTCTTACAAAATGAGCAGTTCTTC
d_gene: TRBD2; len: 15; j_gene: TRBJ2-5; abundance: .; v_gene: TRBV15; CDR3aa: CATSGVAGGRETQYF; CDR3nt: TGTGCCACCAGCGGAGTAGCGGGAGGTCGGGAGACCCAGTACTTC
d_gene: TRBD1; len: 15; j_gene: TRBJ1-3; abundance: .; v_gene: TRBV11-2; CDR3aa: CASSPGTGSGNTIYF; CDR3nt: TGTGCCAGCAGCCCCGGGACAGGGTCTGGAAACACCATATATTTT
d_gene: .; len: 15; j_gene: TRBJ2-5; abundance: once; v_gene: TRBV7-6; CDR3aa: CASSLNDPAGETQYF; CDR3nt: TGTGCCAGCAGCCTGAACGACCCGGCGGGGGAGACCCAGTACTTC
d_gene: .; len: 13; j_gene: TRBJ2-7; abundance: .; v_gene: TRBV2; CDR3aa: CASRFDTGSGQYF; CDR3nt: TGTGCCAGCAGATTTGACACAGGGTCCGGGCAGTACTTC
d_gene: .; len: 11; j_gene: TRBJ2-7; abundance: .; v_gene: TRBV6-5; CDR3aa: CASRLLYEQYF; CDR3nt: TGTGCCAGCAGACTCCTCTACGAGCAGTACTTC
d_gene: TRBD2; len: 15; j_gene: TRBJ2-1; abundance: .; v_gene: TRBV6-4; CDR3aa: CASSPTSRTHNEQFF; CDR3nt: TGTGCCAGCAGCCCGACTAGCAGAACTCACAATGAGCAGTTCTTC
d_gene: .; len: 17; j_gene: TRBJ1-5; abundance: .; v_gene: TRBV19; CDR3aa: CASSRDNRIFSNQPQHF; CDR3nt: TGTGCCAGTAGCCGGGACAATAGGATTTTTAGCAATCAGCCCCAGCATTTT
d_gene: TRBD1; len: 14; j_gene: TRBJ2-5; abundance: once; v_gene: TRBV7-7; CDR3aa: CASSLAGDRANQYF; CDR3nt: TGTGCCAGCAGCTTAGCAGGGGACAGGGCCAACCAGTACTTC
d_gene: TRBD2; len: 19; j_gene: TRBJ2-2; abundance: once; v_gene: TRBV27; CDR3aa: CASSRRGGGFFANTGELFF; CDR3nt: TGTGCCAGCAGTCGCCGCGGCGGGGGGTTCTTCGCGAACACCGGGGAGCTGTTTTTT
d_gene: .; len: 14; j_gene: TRBJ1-1; abundance: .; v_gene: TRBV19; CDR3aa: CASSPIYRGTEAFF; CDR3nt: TGTGCCAGTAGTCCCATCTATCGGGGAACTGAAGCTTTCTTT
d_gene: .; len: 11; j_gene: TRBJ2-3; abundance: .; v_gene: TRBV19; CDR3aa: CASMGRGTQYF; CDR3nt: TGTGCCAGTATGGGTAGGGGTACGCAGTATTTT
d_gene: TRBD1; len: 13; j_gene: TRBJ1-1; abundance: .; v_gene: TRBV28; CDR3aa: CASTDRVIWKAFF; CDR3nt: TGTGCCAGCACCGACAGGGTAATATGGAAAGCTTTCTTT
d_gene: TRBD1; len: 14; j_gene: TRBJ2-5; abundance: .; v_gene: TRBV7-2; CDR3aa: CASSSDRGPETQYF; CDR3nt: TGTGCCAGCAGCTCTGACAGGGGTCCAGAGACCCAGTACTTC
d_gene: TRBD1; len: 15; j_gene: TRBJ2-7; abundance: .; v_gene: TRBV28; CDR3aa: CASSYRTGHLSSQYF; CDR3nt: TGTGCCAGCAGTTACCGGACAGGCCACCTCAGTTCTCAGTACTTC
d_gene: TRBD2; len: 16; j_gene: TRBJ2-7; abundance: .; v_gene: TRBV5-4; CDR3aa: CASSSGLAGGSYEQYF; CDR3nt: TGTGCCAGCAGCTCGGGACTAGCGGGGGGATCCTACGAGCAGTACTTC
d_gene: .; len: 16; j_gene: TRBJ2-4; abundance: few; v_gene: TRBV4-3; CDR3aa: CASSQVQGSLWDIQYF; CDR3nt: TGCGCCAGCAGCCAAGTTCAGGGCAGCCTCTGGGACATTCAGTACTTC